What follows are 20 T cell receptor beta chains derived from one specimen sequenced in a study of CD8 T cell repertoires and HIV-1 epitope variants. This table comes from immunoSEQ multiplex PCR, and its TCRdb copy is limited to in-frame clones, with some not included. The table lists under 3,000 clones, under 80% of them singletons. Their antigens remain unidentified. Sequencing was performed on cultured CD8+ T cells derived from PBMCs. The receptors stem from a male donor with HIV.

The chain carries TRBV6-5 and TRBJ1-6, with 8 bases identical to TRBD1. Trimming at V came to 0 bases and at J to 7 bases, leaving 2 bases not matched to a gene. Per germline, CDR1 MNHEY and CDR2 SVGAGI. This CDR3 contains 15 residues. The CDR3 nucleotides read TGTGCCAGCAGTTACTCACAGGGGGGGAATTCACCCCTCCACTTT. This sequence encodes CASSYSQGGNSPLHF.

In DNA form, the CDR3 reads TGTGCCAGCAGCTTAGTCCCTAGCCTAACTGGGGATACGCAGTATTTT. Translated: CASSLVPSLTGDTQYF. This chain uses TRBV11-1 with TRBJ2-3, with D possibly matching TRBD2 (5 bases). The CDR3 is made up of 16 amino acids. Germline loops: CDR1 SGHAT, CDR2 FQDESV (reference sequence). Between the trimmed V and J ends, which lost 1 base and 6 bases, there was a span of 17 bases.

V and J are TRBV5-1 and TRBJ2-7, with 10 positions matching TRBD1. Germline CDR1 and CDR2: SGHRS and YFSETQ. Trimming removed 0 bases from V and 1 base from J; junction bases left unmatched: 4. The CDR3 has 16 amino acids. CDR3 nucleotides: TGCGCCAGCAGCTTGGAATTGGGACAGGGGTCCTACGAGCAGTACTTC. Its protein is CASSLELGQGSYEQYF.

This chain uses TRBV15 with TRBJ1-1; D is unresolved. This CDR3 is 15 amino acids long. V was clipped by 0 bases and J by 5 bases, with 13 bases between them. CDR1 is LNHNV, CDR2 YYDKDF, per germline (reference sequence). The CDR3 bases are TGTGCCACCAGCAGAGACCGAGGGTGGTGGACTGAAGCTTTCTTT. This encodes CATSRDRGWWTEAFF.

CDR3: CASSRQVTGQYF. In DNA, the CDR3 is TGTGCCAGCAGTCGGCAGGTCACAGGGCAGTACTTC. The rearrangement joins TRBV28 to TRBJ2-7; a possible D gene is TRBD1 (5 bases). The V gene lost 5 bases and the J gene lost 9 bases, with 14 bases spanning the gap. This CDR3 is built from 12 residues. Germline lookup yields CDR1 MDHEN and CDR2 SYDVKM.

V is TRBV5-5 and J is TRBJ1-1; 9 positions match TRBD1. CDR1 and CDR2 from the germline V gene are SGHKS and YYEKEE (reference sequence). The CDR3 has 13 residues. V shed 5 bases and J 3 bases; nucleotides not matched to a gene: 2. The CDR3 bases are TGTGCCAGCAGTCGGACAGGGGACACTGAAGCTTTCTTT. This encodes CASSRTGDTEAFF.

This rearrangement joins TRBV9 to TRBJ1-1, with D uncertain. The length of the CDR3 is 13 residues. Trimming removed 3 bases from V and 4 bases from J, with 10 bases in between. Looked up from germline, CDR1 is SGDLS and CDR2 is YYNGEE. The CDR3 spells CASSGLSGTEAFF. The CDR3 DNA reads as TGTGCCAGCAGCGGCCTGTCCGGCACTGAAGCTTTCTTT.

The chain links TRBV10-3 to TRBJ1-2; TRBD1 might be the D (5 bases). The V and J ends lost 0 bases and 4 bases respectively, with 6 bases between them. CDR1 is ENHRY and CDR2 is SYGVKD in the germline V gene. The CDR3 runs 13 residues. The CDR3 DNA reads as TGTGCCATCAGTGAGTCAACAGGCTATGGCTACACCTTC. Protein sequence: CAISESTGYGYTF.

In DNA, the CDR3 is TGTGCCACCAGCAGTAGGGGAAGAAAGGACTATGGCTACACCTTC. It codes for CATSSRGRKDYGYTF. The chain is built from TRBV15 and TRBJ1-2; a weak D match, TRBD1 (5 bases). Germline CDR1 reads LNHNV; CDR2 reads YYDKDF (reference sequence). The CDR3 is 15 amino acids. The ends were cut back, 3 bases at V and 3 bases at J, with 14 bases in the middle. Drawing the rest from reference TRBV15 and TRBJ1-2, the complete variable domain is DAMVIQNPRYQVTQFGKPVTLSCSQTLNHNVMYWYQQKSSQAPKLLFHYYDKDFNNEADTPDNFQSRRPNTSFCFLDIRSPGLGDTAMYLCATSSRGRKDYGYTFGSGTRLTVV.

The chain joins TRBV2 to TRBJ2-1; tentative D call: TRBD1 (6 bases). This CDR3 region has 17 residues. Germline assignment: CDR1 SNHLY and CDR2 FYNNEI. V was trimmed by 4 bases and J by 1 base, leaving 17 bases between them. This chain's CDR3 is CASSAHSGALSYNEQFF. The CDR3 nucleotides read TGTGCCAGCAGTGCGCATTCAGGGGCGCTTTCCTACAATGAGCAGTTCTTC.

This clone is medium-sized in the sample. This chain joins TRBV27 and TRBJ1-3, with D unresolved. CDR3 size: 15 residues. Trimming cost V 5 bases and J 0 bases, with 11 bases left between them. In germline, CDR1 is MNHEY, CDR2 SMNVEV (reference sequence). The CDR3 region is CASSADGYSGNTIYF. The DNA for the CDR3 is TGTGCCAGCAGTGCGGACGGATACTCTGGAAACACCATATATTTT.

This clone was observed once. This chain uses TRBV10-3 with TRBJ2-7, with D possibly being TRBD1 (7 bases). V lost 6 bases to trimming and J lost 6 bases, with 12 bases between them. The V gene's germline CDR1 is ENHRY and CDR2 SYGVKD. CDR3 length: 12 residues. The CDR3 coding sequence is TGTGCCATCAGCCCAGGGGGAGGCGAGCAGTACTTC. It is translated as CAISPGGGEQYF.

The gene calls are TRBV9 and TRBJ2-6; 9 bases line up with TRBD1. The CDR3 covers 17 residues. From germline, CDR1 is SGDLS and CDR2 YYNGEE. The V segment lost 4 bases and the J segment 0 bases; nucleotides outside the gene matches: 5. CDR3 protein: CASSPGQGISGANVLTF. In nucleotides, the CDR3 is TGTGCCAGCAGCCCCGGACAGGGGATCTCTGGGGCCAACGTCCTGACTTTC.

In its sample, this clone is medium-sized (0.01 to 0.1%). CDR3 in amino acids: CASSPRLGDLYEQYF. In DNA, the CDR3 is TGTGCCAGCAGTCCCCGACTGGGCGACCTCTACGAGCAGTACTTC. The chain carries TRBV28 and TRBJ2-7; no clear D gene. Germline V gene data show CDR1 as MDHEN and CDR2 as SYDVKM. V lost 5 bases and J lost 3, with 17 bases in between. CDR3 length: 15 amino acids.

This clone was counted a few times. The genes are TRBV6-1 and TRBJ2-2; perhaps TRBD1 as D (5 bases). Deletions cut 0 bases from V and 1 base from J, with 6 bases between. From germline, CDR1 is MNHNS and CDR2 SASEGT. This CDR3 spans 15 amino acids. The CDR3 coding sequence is TGTGCCAGCAGTGAAGCAGGGGAGAACACCGGGGAGCTGTTTTTT. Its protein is CASSEAGENTGELFF.

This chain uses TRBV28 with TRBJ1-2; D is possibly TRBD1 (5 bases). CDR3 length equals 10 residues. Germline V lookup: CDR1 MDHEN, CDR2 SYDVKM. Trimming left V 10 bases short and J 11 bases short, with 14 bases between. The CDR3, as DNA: TGTGCCACTACCCTTGGGACGTACACCTTC. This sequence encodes CATTLGTYTF.

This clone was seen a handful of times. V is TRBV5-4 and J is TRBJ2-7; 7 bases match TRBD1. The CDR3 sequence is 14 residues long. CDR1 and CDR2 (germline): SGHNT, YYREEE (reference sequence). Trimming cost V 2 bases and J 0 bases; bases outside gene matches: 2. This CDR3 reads CASSLRDSSYEQYF. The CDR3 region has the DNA TGTGCCAGCAGCTTACGGGACAGCTCCTACGAGCAGTACTTC.

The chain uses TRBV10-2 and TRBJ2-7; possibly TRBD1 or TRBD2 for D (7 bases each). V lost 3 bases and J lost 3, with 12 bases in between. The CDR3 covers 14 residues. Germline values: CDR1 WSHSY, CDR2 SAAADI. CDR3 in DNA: TGCGCCAGCAGTGAAACAGGGGAGGGCTACGAGCAGTACTTC. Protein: CASSETGEGYEQYF.

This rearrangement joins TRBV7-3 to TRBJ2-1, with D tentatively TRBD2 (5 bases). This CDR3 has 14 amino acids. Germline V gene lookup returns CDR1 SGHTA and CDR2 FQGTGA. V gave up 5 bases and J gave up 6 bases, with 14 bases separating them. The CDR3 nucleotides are TGTGCCAGCAGCCCGGGGTTCCGTGTCAATGAGCAGTTCTTC. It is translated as CASSPGFRVNEQFF.

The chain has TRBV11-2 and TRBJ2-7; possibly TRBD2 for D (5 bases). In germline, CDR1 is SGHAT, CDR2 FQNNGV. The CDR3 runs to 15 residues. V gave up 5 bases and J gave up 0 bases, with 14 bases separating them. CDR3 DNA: TGTGCCAGCAGCAGTGAGATAGGGAGCTCCTACGAGCAGTACTTC. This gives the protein CASSSEIGSSYEQYF. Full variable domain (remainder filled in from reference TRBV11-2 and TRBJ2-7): EAGVAQSPRYKIIEKRQSVAFWCNPISGHATLYWYQQILGQGPKLLIQFQNNGVVDDSQLPKDRFSAERLKGVDSTLKIQPAKLEDSAVYLCASSSEIGSSYEQYFGPGTRLTVT.